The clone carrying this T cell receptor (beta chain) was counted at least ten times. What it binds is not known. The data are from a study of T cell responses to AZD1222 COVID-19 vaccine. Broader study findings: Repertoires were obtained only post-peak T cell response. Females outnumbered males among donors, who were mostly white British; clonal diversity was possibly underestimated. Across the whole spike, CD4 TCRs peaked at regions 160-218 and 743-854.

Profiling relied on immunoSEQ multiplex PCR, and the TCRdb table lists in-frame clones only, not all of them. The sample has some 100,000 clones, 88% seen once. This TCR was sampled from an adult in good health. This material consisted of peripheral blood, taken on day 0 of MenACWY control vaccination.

The CDR3 nucleotides are TGTGCCAGTAGCCCATGGGCCCTGGCAGGCGGTTCGAACACTGAAGCTTTCTTT. This sequence encodes CASSPWALAGGSNTEAFF. The chain uses TRBV19 and TRBJ1-1; D remains ambiguous. The CDR3 runs to 18 residues. CDR1 and CDR2 from the germline V gene are LNHDA and SQIVND (reference sequence). V lost 6 bases and J lost 1, with 24 bases in between.